The present entry profiles one T cell receptor beta chain with its context. The antigen is undetermined. Peripheral blood was collected from the related graft donor on the marrow donation day. This entry comes from a study of T cells after posttransplantation cyclophosphamide. The study, taken as a whole, reports: Donor CD8+ memory clones often dominated recipient blood repertoires at later times. Tissue-infiltrating T cells from skin or gut overlapped little with blood T cells.

In germline, CDR1 is SGHTA, CDR2 FQGTGA. This CDR3 is built from 15 residues. V was trimmed by 0 bases and J by 4 bases, leaving 12 bases between them. Repertoires were generated with immunoSEQ multiplex PCR, while TCRdb's copy carries only in-frame clones and drops some. The table shows about 28,000 clones, with just over 85% occurring only once. This receptor was identified in a man aged 50-59 years. Sequenced material: PBMCs. This rearrangement joins TRBV7-3 to TRBJ1-2, with no clear D. This CDR3 is CASSLTRTHRYGYTF. DNA of the CDR3: TGTGCCAGCAGCTTAACGAGAACTCACCGCTATGGCTACACCTTC.